This T cell receptor beta chain was identified in a study of human T cells and chemical hapten exposure. CDR1 is SQVTM, CDR2 ANQGSEA, per germline. Between the trimmed V and J ends, which lost 6 bases and 7 bases, there was a span of 21 bases. The CDR3 has 14 amino acids. Ten or more counts support this clonotype. MiXCR, run by TCRdb on the 5' RACE reads, gives a single entry per CDR3 protein. The data hold more than 140,000 distinct CDR3 sequences, with roughly 4% observed a single time. From whole blood left unfractionated, total RNA was extracted. This chain links TRBV29-1 with TRBJ1-1, with D possibly TRBD1 on 5 matching bases. The clonotype was recovered from a female donor in good health. CDR3 sequence reads: CSVPLGGVGSEAFF. The CDR3 nucleotides read TGCAGCGTCCCACTCGGAGGGGTTGGGAGTGAAGCTTTCTTT.